This T cell receptor beta chain was identified during a study of cytomegalovirus exposure and HLA in healthy donors. General study findings and limits: Many donors shared some public TCRs, even though most TCR sequences were rare.

Germline CDR1 SQVTM, CDR2 ANQGSEA. The V end was cut by 0 bases, the J end by 6 bases, with 8 bases between. This CDR3 is 12 amino acids long. There are a few counts of this clone. The antigen is not known. The PCR employed 60 Vbeta primers together with 13 Jbeta primers. Assay used: immunoSEQ multiplex PCR; TCRdb lists only in-frame clones, some missing. The sample lists 70,000 to 80,000 clones, under 85% occurring once. Sequenced: PBMCs. The chain employs TRBV29-1 and TRBJ1-1; D unresolved. The clonotype was recovered from a woman in her thirties or forties in good health and CMV-seropositive. CDR3: CSVEDSKPEAFF. In nucleotides, the CDR3 is TGCAGCGTTGAAGATTCGAAGCCTGAAGCTTTCTTT.